This entry describes one T cell receptor beta chain. The repertoire was sequenced with immunoSEQ multiplex PCR; TCRdb's copy has only in-frame clones and lacks some. This table has some 70,000 clones, over 80% appearing once. The data belong to a study of control samples from healthy donors and cancer patients. The germline gives CDR1 LNHDA, CDR2 SQIVND (reference sequence). After removal of 1 base from V and 3 bases from J, the junction contained 11 bases not matched to a gene. The CDR3 extends over 17 amino acids. Input material: blood. This rearrangement joins TRBV19 to TRBJ2-7, with TRBD2 identical over 8 bases. The source is a man between 60 and 75 years old in good health. The CDR3 reads CASSIGVRLAGFYEQYF. The CDR3 DNA reads TGTGCCAGTAGTATAGGGGTACGTTTAGCGGGATTCTACGAGCAGTACTTC.